One sample yielded the 8 T cell receptor beta chains listed below, sequenced in a study of blood T cell repertoires in COVID-19 (dated by TCRdb to the early 2020s). Library method: the immunoSEQ multiplex PCR assay. Held by TCRdb, this immuneACCESS table contains in-frame sequences only and omits some clones. Under half of the omission traces to an unresolved V gene where checked; the cause of the rest is unknown. The sample table shows about 380,000 clones, and roughly 85% are seen once. Of the sample, roughly 3.4% is held by the ten largest clones. The specimen sequenced was peripheral blood. These receptors all come from a woman aged 18-35 years with acute or convalescent COVID-19.

As regards this clone: This sample includes further DNA sequences coding for the same CDR3. This chain links TRBV24-1 with TRBJ2-7, with 10 bases identical to TRBD1. Germline V gene lookup returns CDR1 KGHDR and CDR2 SFDVKD. CDR3 length: 14 amino acids. Unmatched junction bases numbered 2, after V lost 2 bases and J lost 5 bases. The CDR3 here is CATSDSGTGDEQYF. The DNA for the CDR3 is TGTGCCACCAGTGATTCCGGGACAGGGGACGAGCAGTACTTC.

The chain combines TRBV5-6 with TRBJ2-6; D is possibly TRBD2 (5 bases). The CDR3 runs 15 residues. V lost 2 bases and J lost 0, with 6 bases in between. Germline V gives CDR1 SGHDT, CDR2 YYEEEE. The CDR3 is CASSLEGSGANVLTF. For the CDR3, the DNA is TGTGCCAGCAGCTTAGAGGGCTCTGGGGCCAACGTCCTGACTTTC.

This clone has just a few counts. The chain is built from TRBV5-3 and TRBJ1-3, with a tentative D call TRBD1 (5 bases). TRBV5-3 is identified as an open reading frame with a role that is uncertain. The CDR3 runs to 15 residues. V was cut by 2 bases and J by 4 bases, with 13 bases left in between. For the CDR3, the DNA is TGTGCCAGAAGCTTAATACGGGGGGGAGGAAACACCATATATTTT. Amino acid sequence: CARSLIRGGGNTIYF.

This clone has just one count. The CDR3 here is CASSPGQGAGYTF. The CDR3 DNA reads TGTGCCAGCAGCCCCGGACAGGGGGCTGGCTACACCTTC. The chain is built from TRBV3-1 (or the pseudogene TRBV3-2) and TRBJ1-2, with 11 bases fitting TRBD1. CDR1 LGHDT and CDR2 YNNKEL come from the germline V gene (reference sequence). The J segment lost 7 bases and the V segment lost 4 bases, leaving 2 bases of the junction unmatched. The CDR3 totals 13 residues.

The chain employs TRBV6-5 and TRBJ1-1; possible D gene TRBD1, 5 bases. The CDR3 extends over 13 amino acids. Germline CDR1 and CDR2: MNHEY and SVGAGI. The V and J ends lost 0 bases and 8 bases respectively, with 10 bases between them. DNA of the CDR3: TGTGCCAGCAGTTACTCGATGTCAGGGGAAGCTTTCTTT. It codes for CASSYSMSGEAFF.

The chain employs TRBV19 and TRBJ1-5; tentatively, D is TRBD1 (5 bases). There are 14 residues in the CDR3. The V end lost 6 bases, the J end lost 7 bases, and 16 bases lay between the germline ends. Germline V gene data show CDR1 as LNHDA and CDR2 as SQIVND (reference sequence). This CDR3 reads CASRASGVEQPQHF. CDR3 bases: TGTGCCAGTAGGGCTTCGGGGGTCGAGCAGCCCCAGCATTTT.

This sequence joins TRBV18 and TRBJ2-2, with TRBD1 matching 8 bases. Germline V gene data show CDR1 as KGHSH and CDR2 as LQKENI. CDR3 length: 16 amino acids. The junction had 7 bases not matched to a gene; V was cut back by 1 base and J by 6 bases. As DNA, the CDR3 is TGTGCCAGCTCACCACAAGGACAGGGATTATCCGGGGAGCTGTTTTTT. Protein sequence: CASSPQGQGLSGELFF.

V gene TRBV19 combines with J gene TRBJ1-2, with D hard to call. V dropped 5 bases and J dropped 8 bases, with 12 bases sitting between them. The CDR3 is 12 residues long. CDR1 and CDR2 (germline): LNHDA, SQIVND (reference sequence). CDR3 in amino acids: CASSAWEDGYTF. For the CDR3, the DNA is TGTGCCAGTAGTGCTTGGGAGGACGGCTACACCTTC.